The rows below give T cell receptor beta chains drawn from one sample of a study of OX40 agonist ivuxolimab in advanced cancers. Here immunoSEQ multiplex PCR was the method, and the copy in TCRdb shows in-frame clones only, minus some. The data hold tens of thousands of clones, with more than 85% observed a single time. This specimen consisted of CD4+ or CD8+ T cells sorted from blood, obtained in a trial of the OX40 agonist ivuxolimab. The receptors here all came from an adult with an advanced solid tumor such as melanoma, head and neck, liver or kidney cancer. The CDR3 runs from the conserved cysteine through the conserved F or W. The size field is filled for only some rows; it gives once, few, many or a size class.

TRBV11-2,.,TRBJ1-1,CASSLSGYTLTMAFF
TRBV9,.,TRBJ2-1,CASSVSQRGNEQFF
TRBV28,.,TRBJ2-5,CASSPGPGQGMETQYF
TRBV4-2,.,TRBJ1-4,CASSQEADREKSAATNEKLFF
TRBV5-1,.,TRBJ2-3,CASSISLAGGSDTQYF
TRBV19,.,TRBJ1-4,CASSNSLRDRKGKLFF
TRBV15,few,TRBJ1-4,CATSRVNSDEKLFF
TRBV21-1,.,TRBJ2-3,CASSKTTGRNTDTQYF
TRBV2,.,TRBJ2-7,CASSDSYEQYF
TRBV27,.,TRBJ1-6,CASGIWGPYNSPLHF
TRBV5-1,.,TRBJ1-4,CASSLALPATNEKLFF
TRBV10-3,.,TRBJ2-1,CAISEARGNEQFF
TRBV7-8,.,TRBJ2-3,CASSSKRGTDTQYF
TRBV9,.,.,CASSVAGFSYEQYF
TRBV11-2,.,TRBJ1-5,CASSLQYGGNQPQHF
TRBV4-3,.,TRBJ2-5,CASSQVGGETQYF
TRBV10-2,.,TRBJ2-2,CASHSSAGTGELFF
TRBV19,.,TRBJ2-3,CASSIVGRSTDTQYF
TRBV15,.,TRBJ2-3,CATSRDLMILYTDTQYF
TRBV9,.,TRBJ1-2,CASSVVVGYTF
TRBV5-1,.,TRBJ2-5,CASSLDLRDETQYF
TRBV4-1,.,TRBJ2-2,CASTYSPLAGELFF
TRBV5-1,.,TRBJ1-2,CASSLTPGDLLDYTF
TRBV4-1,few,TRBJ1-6,CASSPGPRDSPLHF
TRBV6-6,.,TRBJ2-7,CASSYRLAGEIDEQYF
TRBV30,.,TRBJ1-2,CAWSTGQLNYGYTF
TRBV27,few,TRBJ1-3,CASSPQAQTAGNTIYF
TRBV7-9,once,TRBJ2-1,CASSPRGRVSYNEQFF
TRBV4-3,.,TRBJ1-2,CASIPNIGFDYGYTF
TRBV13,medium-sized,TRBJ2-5,CASSLEADQETQYF
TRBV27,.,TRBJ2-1,CASSGDKSSYNEQFF
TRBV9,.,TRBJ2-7,CASSSSRDRGREQYF
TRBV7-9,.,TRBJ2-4,CASSLVGGLGNIQYF
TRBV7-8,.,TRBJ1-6,CASIRSGQGTYNSPLHF
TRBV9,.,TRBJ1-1,CASSVGDTEAFF
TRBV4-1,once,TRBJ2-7,CASSQGQGSYEQYF
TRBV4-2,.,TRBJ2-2,CASSQDWGARGTGELFF
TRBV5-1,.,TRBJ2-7,CASSLGSGIRYEQYF
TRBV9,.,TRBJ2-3,CASSVGLSGWADTQYF
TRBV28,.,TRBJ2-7,CASSSTWTGKYEQYF
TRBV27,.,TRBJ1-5,CASSPRRDWQDGSNQPQHF
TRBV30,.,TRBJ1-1,CAWRRDGDFF
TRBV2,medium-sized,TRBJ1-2,CASREYGYTF
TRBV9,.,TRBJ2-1,CASSSRTSGSQSYNEQFF
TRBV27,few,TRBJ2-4,CASSLRRGREGNIQYF
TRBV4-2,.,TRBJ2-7,CASSQGQAASYEQYF
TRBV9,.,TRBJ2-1,CASSPRLRDSYNEQFF